This T cell receptor (beta chain) was documented in a study of Graves' ophthalmopathy and Graves' hyperthyroidism. The CDR3 extends over 13 amino acids. Deletions cut 4 bases from V and 1 base from J, with 7 bases between. From RNA, the CDR3 regions of TCR beta chains were amplified and sequenced. First-round RT-PCR used HTBI primers; second-round multiplex PCR followed. One entry per CDR3 protein results from TCRdb running MiXCR on the multiplex PCR reads. The table lists hundreds of thousands of distinct CDR3 sequences, under 25% of them singletons. This clonotype was observed many times. Its antigen is not known. Study results and limitations: Among thyroid clonotypes expanded above 0.001 frequency, most also appeared in blood.

Sequencing was performed on peripheral blood. The J gene is TRBJ1-1, the V gene TRBV12-3 or TRBV12-4; a possible D gene is TRBD1 (5 bases). The clonotype originates from a woman aged 18-29 years with stable Graves' hyperthyroidism. The CDR3 DNA reads as TGTGCCAGCAGTTGGACATCGAACACTGAAGCTTTCTTT. Protein: CASSWTSNTEAFF.